The 6 T cell receptor beta chains below were found in one sample sequenced in a study of blood T cell repertoires in COVID-19. Some clones are missing from TCRdb's copy, which holds only in-frame ones; the method was immunoSEQ multiplex PCR. The sample records about 200,000 clones, approximately 83% being singletons. Sequences were obtained from peripheral blood. These receptors originate from a man aged 60 to 69 with acute or convalescent COVID-19.

This clone has just a few counts. The chain is built from TRBV2 and TRBJ2-1; the D gene is possibly TRBD2 (6 bases). The V end was cut by 2 bases, the J end by 0 bases, with 8 bases between. The CDR3 has 15 amino acids. The germline V gene encodes CDR1 SNHLY and CDR2 FYNNEI. CDR3 protein: CASSETGSSYNEQFF. In DNA form, the CDR3 reads TGTGCCAGCAGTGAAACCGGGAGCTCCTACAATGAGCAGTTCTTC.

This chain joins TRBV7-2 and TRBJ1-2; D is possibly TRBD1 (5 bases). The V and J ends lost 1 base and 3 bases respectively, with 15 bases between them. The CDR3 consists of 16 residues. CDR1 is SGHTA, CDR2 FQGNSA, per germline. CDR3 sequence reads: CASSLVGGRVYYGYTF. In DNA, the CDR3 is TGTGCCAGCAGCTTAGTTGGTGGCAGGGTTTACTATGGCTACACCTTC.

Note on this clone: Other DNA sequences in this sample translate to the same CDR3. The V and J genes are TRBV6-5 and TRBJ1-6; a possible D gene is TRBD1 (6 bases). Deletions cut 8 bases from V and 0 bases from J, with 11 bases between. CDR3 length: 15 residues. Germline-derived CDR1 and CDR2 are MNHEY and SVGAGI. DNA of the CDR3: TGTGCCAGCTTTAGGGGGAGCTCCTATAATTCACCCCTCCACTTT. The encoded protein is CASFRGSSYNSPLHF.

The chain links TRBV7-2 to TRBJ2-7; 10 bases are shared with TRBD1. The CDR3 covers 14 residues. V lost 3 bases, J lost 3 bases, and 2 bases stayed unmatched. Germline V gene sequence: CDR1 SGHTA, CDR2 FQGNSA. For the CDR3, the DNA is TGTGCCAGCAGCTTGGGACAGGGGTACTACGAGCAGTACTTC. It translates to CASSLGQGYYEQYF.

This chain links TRBV24-1 with TRBJ2-1, with 11 bases that match TRBD2. CDR1 is KGHDR and CDR2 is SFDVKD in the germline V gene. V shed 3 bases and J 6 bases; nucleotides not matched to a gene: 6. The CDR3 sequence is 16 residues long. The CDR3 loop reads CATSDGGTSGSNEQFF. CDR3 in DNA: TGTGCCACCAGTGATGGGGGGACTAGCGGAAGCAATGAGCAGTTCTTC.

The CDR3, as DNA: TGTGCCAGCAGCTTAGGTATCACGGGACACACAGATACGCAGTATTTT. It yields the protein CASSLGITGHTDTQYF. The chain uses TRBV7-3 and TRBJ2-3, with D possibly TRBD1 on 6 matching bases. CDR3 length: 16 amino acids. The germline gives CDR1 SGHTA, CDR2 FQGTGA. V shed 2 bases and J shed 2 bases, with 14 bases lying between them.